Shown below are 21 T cell receptor beta chains from a single sample sequenced in a study of T cells in Graves' hyperthyroidism and ophthalmopathy. From RNA transcripts, TCR beta CDR3 regions were amplified. RT-PCR in the first round (using the HTBI primer set) targeted the TCR CDR3. One entry per CDR3 protein, called by TCRdb with MiXCR from the multiplex PCR reads. The data contain 540,000 or so distinct CDR3 sequences, roughly 14% of them singletons. Sequencing was done on a sample of blood. All receptors come from a woman in her 30s with Graves' hyperthyroidism.

The sample holds many counts of this clonotype. The gene calls are TRBV27 and TRBJ2-5; D perhaps matches TRBD1 (6 bases). Germline V gene sequence: CDR1 MNHEY, CDR2 SMNVEV (reference sequence). Between the trimmed V and J ends, which lost 7 bases and 3 bases, there was a span of 12 bases. The CDR3 has 13 amino acids. CDR3 loop: CASIPRGEETQYF. The CDR3 DNA follows: TGTGCCAGCATCCCCAGGGGTGAAGAGACCCAGTACTTC.

About this clonotype: This likely comes from a read error, as the CDR3 has no conserved phenylalanine or tryptophan at its end. The CDR3 sequence is CASSSRVSGANVLTL. For the CDR3, the DNA is TGTGCCAGCAGTTCCCGGGTCTCTGGGGCCAACGTCCTGACTCTC. The V gene is TRBV6-5, the J gene TRBJ2-6; D call uncertain. The germline V gene has CDR1 MNHEY and CDR2 SVGAGI. The CDR3 runs to 15 residues. V lost 4 bases and J 0 bases, leaving 7 bases between the germline ends.

This clonotype was recorded at least ten times. The gene calls are TRBV4-2 and TRBJ2-7; D uncertain. The germline V and J ends were trimmed by 4 bases and 1 base, with 17 bases remaining between them. Looked up from germline, CDR1 is LGHNA and CDR2 is YNFKEQ. This CDR3 comprises 16 residues. The CDR3 DNA reads as TGTGCCAGCAGCCCGGATAGGTATGCGTTGTCCTACGAGCAGTACTTC. Translated, it gives CASSPDRYALSYEQYF.

This clonotype was observed at least ten times. This rearrangement joins TRBV5-4 to TRBJ2-1; D possibly uses TRBD1 or TRBD2 (5 bases each). Germline V lookup: CDR1 SGHNT, CDR2 YYREEE (reference sequence). The CDR3 consists of 16 residues. Trimming removed 0 bases at V and 0 bases at J, with 10 bases between. CDR3 sequence reads: CASSLDEGSSYNEQFF. DNA of the CDR3: TGTGCCAGCAGCTTGGATGAGGGGAGCTCCTACAATGAGCAGTTCTTC.

This clonotype was detected only a few times. V gene TRBV5-1 combines with J gene TRBJ2-3; 9 bases align to TRBD1. CDR1 SGHRS and CDR2 YFSETQ come from the germline V gene. The V and J ends lost 3 bases and 1 base, in that order; junction bases with no gene match: 12. The length of the CDR3 is 18 residues. CDR3 nucleotides: TGCGCCAGCAGCTCACCGGGACAGGGCCCCGCTGGCACAGATACGCAGTATTTT. It translates to CASSSPGQGPAGTDTQYF.

In this sample, this clonotype turned up many times. This chain joins TRBV2 and TRBJ2-1; no clear D gene. CDR3 length equals 15 residues. Germline V gene data show CDR1 as SNHLY and CDR2 as FYNNEI. Deletions cut 4 bases from V and 2 bases from J, with 12 bases between. The DNA of the CDR3 is TGTGCCAGCAGTGGTAACGCCGTCACCTACAATGAGCAGTTCTTC. Its protein product is CASSGNAVTYNEQFF.

A few counts support this clonotype. The chain employs TRBV20-1 and TRBJ2-1; 16 nucleotides align to TRBD2. The junction had 5 bases not matched to a gene; V was cut back by 3 bases and J by 9 bases. From germline, CDR1 is DFQATT and CDR2 SNEGSKA (reference sequence). The CDR3 covers 15 residues. The CDR3 region has the DNA TGCAGTGCTAGGGACGGGACTAGCGGGAGGGCTGAGCAGTTCTTC. It specifies CSARDGTSGRAEQFF.

This clonotype came up many times. The rearrangement links TRBV7-2 to TRBJ2-3; D perhaps matches TRBD2 (5 bases). V lost 0 bases to trimming and J lost 5 bases, with 6 bases between them. Germline V CDR1 and CDR2: SGHTA, FQGNSA. The CDR3 consists of 13 residues. CDR3 sequence reads: CASSLAGEDTQYF. CDR3 bases: TGTGCCAGCAGCTTAGCGGGAGAAGATACGCAGTATTTT.

The table lists this clonotype with many counts. The chain employs TRBV30 and TRBJ1-4, with D maybe TRBD1 (6 bases). The germline gives CDR1 GTSNPN, CDR2 SVGIG (reference sequence). V lost 2 bases to trimming and J lost 8 bases, with 12 bases between them. The CDR3 runs to 13 residues. Here the CDR3 reads CAWSRGLVEKLFF. The CDR3 nucleotides are TGTGCCTGGAGTAGGGGGTTAGTAGAAAAACTGTTTTTT.

This rearrangement joins TRBV18 to TRBJ1-1, with 12 bases identical to TRBD1. The ends lost 3 bases at V and 7 bases at J; junction bases unmatched: 9. CDR1 is KGHSH and CDR2 is LQKENI in the germline V gene. The CDR3 spans 16 residues. CDR3 region: CASSPGTGGAGGEAFF. The CDR3 DNA sequence: TGTGCCAGCTCACCCGGGACAGGGGGCGCAGGGGGTGAAGCTTTCTTT.

The CDR3 DNA reads TGTGCCAGTAGTTCACCATCAGGGGGCCCCTTGGAAAACATTCAGTACTTC. Protein: CASSSPSGGPLENIQYF. The chain couples TRBV19 to TRBJ2-4; 8 positions match TRBD1. V shed 5 bases and J 5 bases; nucleotides not matched to a gene: 14. The CDR3 length is 17 residues. In germline, CDR1 is LNHDA, CDR2 SQIVND (reference sequence). The entire variable domain, with the rest obtained from reference TRBV19 and TRBJ2-4, is as follows: DGGITQSPKYLFRKEGQNVTLSCEQNLNHDAMYWYRQDPGQGLRLIYYSQIVNDFQKGDIAEGYSVSREKKESFPLTVTSAQKNPTAFYLCASSSPSGGPLENIQYFGAGTRLSVL.

This chain uses TRBV20-1 with TRBJ2-7; D remains ambiguous. Germline CDR1 reads DFQATT; CDR2 reads SNEGSKA (reference sequence). The CDR3 has 14 residues. V lost 0 bases, J lost 3 bases, and 12 bases lay in between. In DNA form, the CDR3 reads TGCAGTGCTAGAGACCCCGGACCCCGCTACGAGCAGTACTTC. Protein product: CSARDPGPRYEQYF.

This clonotype was detected only a few times. An end of the junction differs from the germline gene, which may be a read error. The chain recombines TRBV10-3 with TRBJ2-3; 8 nucleotides line up with TRBD2. The CDR3 runs 16 residues. Per germline, CDR1 ENHRY and CDR2 SYGVKD. CDR3 in amino acids: CAISESGGPRTDTQYF. CDR3 DNA sequence: TGTGCCATCAGCGAGTCGGGGGGGCCCCGCACAGATACGCAGTATTTT.

Comments on this clonotype: One base away lies a much larger clone, so this may be a sequencing read error. The rearrangement uses TRBV7-2 and TRBJ2-7; 10 nucleotides match TRBD1. This CDR3 has 13 residues. Germline V gene data show CDR1 as SGHTA and CDR2 as FQGNSA. Here the CDR3 reads CPSSRQGAGEQYF. CDR3 in DNA: TGTCCCAGCAGCCGACAGGGGGCCGGTGAGCAGTACTTC.

The chain's CDR3 is CASSTPATSGYNEQFF. The CDR3 DNA reads TGTGCCAGCAGTACCCCCGCGACTAGCGGCTACAATGAGCAGTTCTTC. The genes are TRBV12-3 or TRBV12-4 and TRBJ2-1; 9 positions agree with TRBD2. Trimming took 5 bases from V and 3 from J; bases not matched to a gene: 8. The CDR3 extends over 16 amino acids.

This clonotype was seen repeatedly, ten times or more. The genes are TRBV18 and TRBJ2-7; TRBD2 matches 8 bases. The trim removed 3 bases at V and 5 bases at J, leaving 12 bases unmatched. CDR3 length: 16 amino acids. Germline CDR1 KGHSH, CDR2 LQKENI. This chain's CDR3 is CASSPGITSGRNEQYF. The CDR3 DNA reads as TGTGCCAGCTCACCGGGGATCACTAGCGGTCGGAACGAGCAGTACTTC.

This clonotype was observed a few times. V usage is TRBV20-1 and J usage is TRBJ2-3; the match to TRBD2 covers 7 bases. Germline assignment: CDR1 DFQATT and CDR2 SNEGSKA (reference sequence). This CDR3 is 16 amino acids long. The V segment lost 7 bases and the J segment 4 bases; nucleotides outside the gene matches: 17. CDR3: CSVSKWAGEGPDTQYF. Written as DNA, the CDR3 is TGCAGTGTAAGCAAATGGGCGGGAGAGGGGCCAGATACGCAGTATTTT.

This clonotype was observed a few times. This rearrangement joins TRBV24-1 to TRBJ1-2, with 11 nucleotides matching TRBD1. The CDR3 runs to 17 residues. V lost 2 bases and J lost 2; bases outside the gene matches: 6. Germline V CDR1 and CDR2: KGHDR, SFDVKD. The CDR3 bases are TGTGCCACCAGTGATTCCCGCGGACAGGGGGCAAACTATGGCTACACCTTC. This gives the protein CATSDSRGQGANYGYTF.

As concerns this clonotype: A much larger clonotype is one base distant, so this may be a read error. The rearrangement joins TRBV6-1 to TRBJ1-1; 7 nucleotides match TRBD1. The CDR3 runs to 14 residues. The germline V gene has CDR1 MNHNS and CDR2 SASEGT. With V trimmed by 3 bases and J by 6 bases, 7 bases remained unmatched. This chain's CDR3 is CASSETTGIAEAFF. CDR3 in DNA: TGTGCCAGCAGTGAGACGACAGGGATTGCTGAAGCTTTCTTT.

This clonotype was observed a few times. The chain carries TRBV7-9 and TRBJ1-2, with unresolved D. The CDR3 loop spans 12 amino acids. Germline loops: CDR1 SEHNR, CDR2 FQNEAQ (reference sequence). Trimming stripped 2 bases from V and 4 bases from J, with 5 bases between. The DNA for the CDR3 is TGTGCCAGCAGCTTAATGGGCTATGGCTACACCTTC. Protein sequence: CASSLMGYGYTF.

The gene calls are TRBV18 and TRBJ2-3; D ambiguous. The V gene lost 4 bases and the J gene lost 1 base, with 12 bases spanning the gap. The CDR3 covers 15 residues. CDR1 is KGHSH, CDR2 LQKENI, per germline. CDR3 sequence reads: CASSLPRPGTDTQYF. The CDR3 DNA follows: TGTGCCAGCTCACTACCTAGGCCGGGCACAGATACGCAGTATTTT.